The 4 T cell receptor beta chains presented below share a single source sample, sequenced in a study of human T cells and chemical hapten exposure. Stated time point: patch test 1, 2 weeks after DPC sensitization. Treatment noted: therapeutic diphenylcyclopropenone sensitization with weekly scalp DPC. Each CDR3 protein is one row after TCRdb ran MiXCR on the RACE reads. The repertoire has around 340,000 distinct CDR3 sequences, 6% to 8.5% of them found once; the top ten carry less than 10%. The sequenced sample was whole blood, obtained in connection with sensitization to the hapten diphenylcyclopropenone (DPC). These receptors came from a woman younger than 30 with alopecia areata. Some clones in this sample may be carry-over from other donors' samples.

The CDR3, as DNA: TGCAGTGCACCAGTACAGGGGGCCGGCAATCAGCCCCAGCATTTT. This translates into CSAPVQGAGNQPQHF. The chain couples TRBV20-1 to TRBJ1-5, with 9 bases identical to TRBD1. Germline V gives CDR1 DFQATT, CDR2 SNEGSKA (reference sequence). The J segment lost 2 bases and the V segment lost 6 bases, leaving 8 bases of the junction unmatched. CDR3 size: 15 residues.

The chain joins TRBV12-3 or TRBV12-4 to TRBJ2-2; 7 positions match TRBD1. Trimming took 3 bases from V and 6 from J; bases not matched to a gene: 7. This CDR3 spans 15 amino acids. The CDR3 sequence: CASSFDRVRSGELFF. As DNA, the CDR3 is TGTGCCAGCAGTTTCGACAGGGTGAGGTCCGGGGAGCTGTTTTTT.

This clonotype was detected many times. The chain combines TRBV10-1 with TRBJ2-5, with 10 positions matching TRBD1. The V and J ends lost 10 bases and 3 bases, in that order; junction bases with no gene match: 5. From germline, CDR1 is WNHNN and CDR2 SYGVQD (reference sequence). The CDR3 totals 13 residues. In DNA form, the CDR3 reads TGCGCCATCGGGACAGGGGATAAAGAGACCCAGTACTTC. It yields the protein CAIGTGDKETQYF.

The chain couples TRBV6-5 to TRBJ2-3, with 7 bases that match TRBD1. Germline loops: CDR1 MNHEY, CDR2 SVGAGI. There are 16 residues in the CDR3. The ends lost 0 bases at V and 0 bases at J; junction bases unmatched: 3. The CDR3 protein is CASSYSGTASTDTQYF. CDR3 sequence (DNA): TGTGCCAGCAGTTACTCGGGGACAGCTAGCACAGATACGCAGTATTTT.